The sample holds many counts of the clone carrying this T cell receptor (beta chain). The antigen is not known. Newly diagnosed hyperthyroidism patients aged 18 to 65 years had disease lasting under 2 months. These data belong to a study of T cells in Graves' hyperthyroidism and ophthalmopathy. The V gene end was trimmed by 5 bases and the J gene end by 7 bases; junction bases not matched to a gene: 5. The germline gives CDR1 SNHLY, CDR2 FYNNEI. The CDR3 is made up of 13 amino acids. Broader study findings: Expanded thyroid clonotypes (above 0.001) were mostly also found in blood.

It was RNA transcripts that yielded the amplified TCR beta CDR3 regions. TCR CDR3 regions were first amplified by RT-PCR with HTBI primers. TCRdb ran MiXCR on the multiplex PCR reads and lists one entry per CDR3 protein. The sample gives 89,000 or so distinct CDR3 sequences, 35% to 50% of which show up once; roughly a tenth is in the top ten. The chain uses TRBV2 and TRBJ1-5, with TRBD1 matching over 7 bases. Sequencing was performed on peripheral blood or thyroid tissue (not recorded which). The receptor was isolated from a woman aged 25 to 45 with Graves' hyperthyroidism. CDR3 DNA sequence: TGTGCCAGCAGTTTGACAGGGAGGCAGCCCCAGCATTTT. Amino acid sequence: CASSLTGRQPQHF.